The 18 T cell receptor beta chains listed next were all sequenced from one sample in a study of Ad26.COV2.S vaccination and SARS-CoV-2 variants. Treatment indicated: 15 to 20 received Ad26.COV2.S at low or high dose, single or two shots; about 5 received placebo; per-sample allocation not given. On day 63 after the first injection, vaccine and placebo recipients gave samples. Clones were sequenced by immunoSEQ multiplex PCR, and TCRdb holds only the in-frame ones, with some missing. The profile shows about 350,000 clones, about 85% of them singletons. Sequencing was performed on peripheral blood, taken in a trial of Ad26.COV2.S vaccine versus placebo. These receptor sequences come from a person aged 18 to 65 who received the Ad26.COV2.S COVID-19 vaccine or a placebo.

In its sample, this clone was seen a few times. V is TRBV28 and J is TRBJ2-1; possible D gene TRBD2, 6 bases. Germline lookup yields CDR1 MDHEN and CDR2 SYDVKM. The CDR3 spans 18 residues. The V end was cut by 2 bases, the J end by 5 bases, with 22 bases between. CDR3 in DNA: TGTGCCAGCAGTTTACTCGCTATGACGGCGGGGTTAAACAATGAGCAGTTCTTC. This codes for CASSLLAMTAGLNNEQFF.

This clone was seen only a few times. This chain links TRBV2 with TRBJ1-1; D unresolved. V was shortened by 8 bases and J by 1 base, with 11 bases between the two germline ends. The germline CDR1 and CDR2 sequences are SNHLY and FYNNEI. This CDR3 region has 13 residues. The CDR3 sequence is CASDLWGNTEAFF. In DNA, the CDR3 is TGTGCCAGCGACCTGTGGGGGAACACTGAAGCTTTCTTT. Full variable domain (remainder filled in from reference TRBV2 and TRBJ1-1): EPEVTQTPSHQVTQMGQEVILRCVPISNHLYFYWYRQILGQKVEFLVSFYNNEISEKSEIFDDQFSVERPDGSNFTLKIRSTKLEDSAMYFCASDLWGNTEAFFGQGTRLTVV.

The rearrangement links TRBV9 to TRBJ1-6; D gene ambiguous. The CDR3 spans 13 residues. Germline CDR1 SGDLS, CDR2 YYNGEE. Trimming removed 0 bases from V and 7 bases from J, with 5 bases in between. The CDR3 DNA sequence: TGTGCCAGCAGCGTAGGGGAGAATTCACCCCTCCACTTT. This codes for CASSVGENSPLHF.

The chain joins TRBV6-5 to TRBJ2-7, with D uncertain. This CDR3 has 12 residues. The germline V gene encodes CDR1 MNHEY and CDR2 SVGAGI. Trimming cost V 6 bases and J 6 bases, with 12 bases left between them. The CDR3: CASSRSLGEQYF. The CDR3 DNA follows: TGTGCCAGCAGCCGATCACTCGGCGAGCAGTACTTC.

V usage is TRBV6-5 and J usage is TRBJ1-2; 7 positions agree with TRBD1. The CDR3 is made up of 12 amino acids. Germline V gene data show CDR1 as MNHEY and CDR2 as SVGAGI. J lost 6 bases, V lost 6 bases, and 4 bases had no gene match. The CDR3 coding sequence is TGTGCCAGCAGGGCGACAGGGCATGGCTACACCTTC. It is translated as CASRATGHGYTF.

CDR3 amino acids: CASRSIANYGYTF. CDR3 coding DNA: TGTGCCAGCAGGTCCATTGCTAACTATGGCTACACCTTC. The rearrangement links TRBV6-5 to TRBJ1-2; D not certain. Trimming stripped 6 bases from V and 0 bases from J, with 8 bases between. Germline loops: CDR1 MNHEY, CDR2 SVGAGI. The CDR3 covers 13 residues.

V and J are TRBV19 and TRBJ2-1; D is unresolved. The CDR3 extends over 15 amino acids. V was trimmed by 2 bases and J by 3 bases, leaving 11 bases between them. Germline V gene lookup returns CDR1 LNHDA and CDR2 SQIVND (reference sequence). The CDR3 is CASSIQDPNYNEQFF. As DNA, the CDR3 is TGTGCCAGTAGTATACAAGACCCCAACTACAATGAGCAGTTCTTC.

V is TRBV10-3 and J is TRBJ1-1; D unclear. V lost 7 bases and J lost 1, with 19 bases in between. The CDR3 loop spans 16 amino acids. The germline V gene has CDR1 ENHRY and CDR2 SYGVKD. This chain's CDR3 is CAIIVFLAASNTEAFF. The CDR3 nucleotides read TGTGCCATCATTGTGTTCCTGGCGGCCTCGAACACTGAAGCTTTCTTT.

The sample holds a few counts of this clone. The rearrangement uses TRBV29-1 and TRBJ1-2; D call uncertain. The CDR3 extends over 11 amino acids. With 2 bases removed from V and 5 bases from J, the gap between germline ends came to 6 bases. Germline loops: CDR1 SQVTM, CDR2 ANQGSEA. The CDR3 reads CSVEFLYGYTF. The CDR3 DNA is TGCAGCGTTGAATTCTTGTATGGCTACACCTTC.

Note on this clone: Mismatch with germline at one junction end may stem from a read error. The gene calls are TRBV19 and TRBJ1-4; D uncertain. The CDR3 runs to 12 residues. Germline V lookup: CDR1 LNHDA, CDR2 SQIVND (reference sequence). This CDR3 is CATSLPGEKLFF. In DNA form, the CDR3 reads TGTGCCACTAGTCTTCCTGGTGAAAAACTGTTTTTT.

DNA for the CDR3: TGCAGCGTTGATGACTTGACAGGAGACCAAGAGACCCAGTACTTC. Protein product: CSVDDLTGDQETQYF. The chain couples TRBV29-1 to TRBJ2-5; weak D call: TRBD1 (6 bases). In germline, CDR1 is SQVTM, CDR2 ANQGSEA. The CDR3 has 15 residues. Trimming pared 3 bases from V and 0 bases from J, leaving 14 bases between.

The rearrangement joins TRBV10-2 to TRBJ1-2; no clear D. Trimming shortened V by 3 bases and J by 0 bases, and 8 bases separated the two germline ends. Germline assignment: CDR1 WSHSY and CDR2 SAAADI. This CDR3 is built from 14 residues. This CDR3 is CASSDVIANYGYTF. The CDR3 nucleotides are TGCGCCAGCAGTGACGTAATAGCTAACTATGGCTACACCTTC.

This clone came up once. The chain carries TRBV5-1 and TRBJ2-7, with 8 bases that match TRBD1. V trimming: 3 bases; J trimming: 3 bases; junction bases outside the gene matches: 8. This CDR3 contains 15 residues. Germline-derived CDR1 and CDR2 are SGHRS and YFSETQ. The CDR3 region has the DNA TGCGCCAGCAGCTCCAGGGGGCGGGATGTCTACGAGCAGTACTTC. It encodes CASSSRGRDVYEQYF.

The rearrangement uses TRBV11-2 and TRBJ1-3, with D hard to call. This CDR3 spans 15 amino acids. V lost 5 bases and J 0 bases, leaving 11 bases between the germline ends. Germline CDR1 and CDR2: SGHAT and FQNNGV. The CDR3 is CASSRWEDSGNTIYF. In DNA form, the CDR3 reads TGTGCCAGCAGCCGATGGGAAGACTCTGGAAACACCATATATTTT.

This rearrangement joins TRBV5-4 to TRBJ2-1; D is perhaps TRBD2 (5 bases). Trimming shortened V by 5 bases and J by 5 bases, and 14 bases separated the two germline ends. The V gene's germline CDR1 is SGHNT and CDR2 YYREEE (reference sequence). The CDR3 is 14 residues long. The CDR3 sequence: CASRYGGRNNEQFF. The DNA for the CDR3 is TGTGCCAGCAGATACGGCGGGCGAAACAATGAGCAGTTCTTC.

The CDR3 nucleotides are TGTGCCACCAGCAGAGGGGAGCCAAACACAGATACGCAGTATTTT. It encodes CATSRGEPNTDTQYF. The chain employs TRBV15 and TRBJ2-3; D is perhaps TRBD2 (5 bases). The CDR3 is made up of 15 amino acids. V was cut by 1 base and J by 2 bases, with 10 bases left in between. The germline V gene has CDR1 LNHNV and CDR2 YYDKDF (reference sequence).

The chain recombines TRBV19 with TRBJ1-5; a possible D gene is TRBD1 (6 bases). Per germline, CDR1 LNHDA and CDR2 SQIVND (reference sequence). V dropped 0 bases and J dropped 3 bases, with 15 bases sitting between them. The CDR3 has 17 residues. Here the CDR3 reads CASSIDRGARNNQPQHF. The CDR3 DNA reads TGTGCCAGTAGTATAGATCGGGGGGCGAGAAACAATCAGCCCCAGCATTTT. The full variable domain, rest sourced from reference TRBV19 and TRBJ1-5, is DGGITQSPKYLFRKEGQNVTLSCEQNLNHDAMYWYRQDPGQGLRLIYYSQIVNDFQKGDIAEGYSVSREKKESFPLTVTSAQKNPTAFYLCASSIDRGARNNQPQHFGDGTRLSIL.

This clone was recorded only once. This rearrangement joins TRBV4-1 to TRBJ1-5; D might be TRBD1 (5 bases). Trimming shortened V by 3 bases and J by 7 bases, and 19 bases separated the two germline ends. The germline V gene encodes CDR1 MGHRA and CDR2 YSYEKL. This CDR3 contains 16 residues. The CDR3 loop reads CASSQVGRGNGQPQHF. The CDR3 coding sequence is TGCGCCAGCAGCCAGGTGGGACGGGGAAATGGACAGCCCCAGCATTTT.